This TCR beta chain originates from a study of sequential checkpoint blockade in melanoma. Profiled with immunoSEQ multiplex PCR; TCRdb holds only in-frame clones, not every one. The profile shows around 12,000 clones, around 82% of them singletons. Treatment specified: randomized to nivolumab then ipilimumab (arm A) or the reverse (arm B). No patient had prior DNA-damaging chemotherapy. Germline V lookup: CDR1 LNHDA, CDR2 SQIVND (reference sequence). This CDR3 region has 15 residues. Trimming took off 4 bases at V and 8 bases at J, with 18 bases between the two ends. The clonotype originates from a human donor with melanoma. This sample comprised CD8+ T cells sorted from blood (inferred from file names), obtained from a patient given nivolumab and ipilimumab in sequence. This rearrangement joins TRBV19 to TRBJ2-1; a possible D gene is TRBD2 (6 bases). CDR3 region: CASSTTSLPGDEQFF. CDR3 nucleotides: TGTGCCAGTAGTACAACTAGCCTCCCTGGGGATGAGCAGTTCTTC.